This T cell receptor beta chain was found in a study of Ad26.COV2.S vaccination and SARS-CoV-2 variants. Assay used: immunoSEQ multiplex PCR; TCRdb lists only in-frame clones, some missing. This table has more than 300,000 clones, 65% to 90% appearing once. Germline-derived CDR1 and CDR2 are SGHRS and YFSETQ. Trimming took 6 bases from V and 0 from J, leaving 13 bases between them. The CDR3 has 15 residues. This sample's treatment: 19 received Ad26.COV2.S at low or high dose, single or two shots; about 5 received placebo; per-sample allocation not given. The samples were gathered on day 63 after the first injection of vaccine or placebo.

The origin of this receptor is a person aged 18-60 years who received the Ad26.COV2.S COVID-19 vaccine or a placebo. Sequencing was performed on peripheral blood, taken in a trial of Ad26.COV2.S vaccine versus placebo. The rearrangement joins TRBV5-1 to TRBJ2-1; the D is unclear. In DNA, the CDR3 is TGCGCCAGCACTTCTGCGGTGAGCTCCTACAATGAGCAGTTCTTC. It yields the protein CASTSAVSSYNEQFF.